This T cell receptor beta chain was observed in a study of blood T cell repertoires in COVID-19 (dated by TCRdb to about 2020). Regarding the complete study: Samples from collaborators originated in the United States, Italy and Spain and spanned both the acute and convalescent phases of COVID-19. The dataset comprised deeply sampled blood TCRbeta repertoires from subjects exposed to, actively infected with, or recovered from COVID-19. HLA class I and class II types, where available, came from metadata supplied by the sample provider rather than from assay-based typing. Samples came from the ongoing ImmuneRACE study (first 160 participants) plus 1,254 subjects from 6 global collaborators. The material from the prospective study consisted of cDNA or gDNA derived from T cells, B-cell-depleted T cells, or PBMCs. Nearly every sample came with metadata listing a de-identified subject ID, COVID-19 status, age in years and sex. The repertoires were released in a freely available public database intended as a resource for research on the immune response to SARS-CoV-2.

In the germline V gene (reference sequence), CDR1 corresponds to GTSNPN and CDR2 to SVGIG. Germline trimming amounts to 7 bases on V and 8 bases on J, with 15 as the count of junction bases outside the gene matches. The CDR3 has 16 amino acids, counting the end cysteine and phenylalanine. Just CDR3 DNA is preserved here, 48 bases in frame from base 1. One collaborating source in Seattle enrolled patients during active infection and followed them longitudinally through the course of disease. Each collaborating institution followed its own protocols to collect whole blood in K2EDTA tubes. For TCRbeta analysis, collaborators shipped samples as frozen whole blood, isolated PBMCs, or DNA extracted from either of those sample types. The full study reports these points: The amount of clinical and demographic metadata varied by source and participant and was provided uncurated.

TCRbeta CDR3 regions were amplified from genomic DNA by means of the immunoSEQ Assay, a bias-controlled multiplex PCR. The paper's data handling went like this. The number of nucleated cells in each sample was estimated by amplification of reference gene primers within the assay. To quantify the absolute abundance of each unique TCRbeta CDR3 rearrangement, sequence reads were collapsed and filtered. For each sample, productive Simpson clonality was calculated as the square root of Simpson's diversity index over productive rearrangements. TCRdb provides this immuneACCESS table in a form limited to in-frame rearrangements. Some clones are lacking; in checked studies, under half of them reflect an unresolved V gene, and why the rest are absent is not known. From that table come the V and J calls and clone size; the DNA was used to work out D and trimming. The sample contains about 350,000 clones, around nine tenths of them found a single time. The ten most abundant clones make up more than 5.5% of the sample.

On this clone: The antigen it recognizes is unknown. Base qualities are not provided; no much larger clone lies one nucleotide away.

The source of this sequence is a woman in her 70s with COVID-19, enrolled during active disease. The V and J segments used are TRBV30 and TRBJ2-1; the central 12 bases match TRBD2. Material: peripheral blood. The CDR3 here reads CASPSGASGGAHEQFF. Here is the DNA: TGTGCCTCTCCTTCAGGAGCTAGCGGGGGGGCGCATGAGCAGTTCTTC.